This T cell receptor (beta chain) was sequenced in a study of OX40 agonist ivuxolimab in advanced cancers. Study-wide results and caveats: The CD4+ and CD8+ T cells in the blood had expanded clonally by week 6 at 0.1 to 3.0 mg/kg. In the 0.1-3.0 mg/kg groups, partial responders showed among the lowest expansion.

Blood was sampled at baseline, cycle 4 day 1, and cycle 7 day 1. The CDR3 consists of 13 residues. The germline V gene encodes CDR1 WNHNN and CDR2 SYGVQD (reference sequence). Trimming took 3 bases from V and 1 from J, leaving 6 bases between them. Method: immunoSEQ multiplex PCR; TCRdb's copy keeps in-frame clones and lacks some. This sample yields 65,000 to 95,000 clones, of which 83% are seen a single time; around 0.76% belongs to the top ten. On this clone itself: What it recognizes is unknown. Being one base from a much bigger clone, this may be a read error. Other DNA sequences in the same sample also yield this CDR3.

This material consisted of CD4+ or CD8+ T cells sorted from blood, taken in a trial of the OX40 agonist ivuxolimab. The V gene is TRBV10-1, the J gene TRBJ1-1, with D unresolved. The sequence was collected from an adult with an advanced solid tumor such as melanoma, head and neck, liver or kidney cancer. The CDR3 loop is CASSDEKNTEAFF. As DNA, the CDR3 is TGCGCCAGCAGTGACGAGAAGAACACTGAAGCTTTCTTT.